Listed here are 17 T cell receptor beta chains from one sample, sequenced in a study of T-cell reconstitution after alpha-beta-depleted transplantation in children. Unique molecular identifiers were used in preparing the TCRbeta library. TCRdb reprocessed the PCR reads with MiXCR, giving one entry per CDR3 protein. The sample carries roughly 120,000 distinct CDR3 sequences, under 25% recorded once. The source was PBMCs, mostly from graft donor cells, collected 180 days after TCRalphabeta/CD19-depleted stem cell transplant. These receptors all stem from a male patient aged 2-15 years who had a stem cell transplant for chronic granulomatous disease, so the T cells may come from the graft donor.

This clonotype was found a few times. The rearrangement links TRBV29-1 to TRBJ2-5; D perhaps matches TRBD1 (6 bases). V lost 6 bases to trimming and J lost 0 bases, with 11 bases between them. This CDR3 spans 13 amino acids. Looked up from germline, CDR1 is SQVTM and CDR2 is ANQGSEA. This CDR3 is CSVAGQYQETQYF. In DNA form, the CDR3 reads TGCAGCGTCGCCGGACAGTACCAAGAGACCCAGTACTTC.

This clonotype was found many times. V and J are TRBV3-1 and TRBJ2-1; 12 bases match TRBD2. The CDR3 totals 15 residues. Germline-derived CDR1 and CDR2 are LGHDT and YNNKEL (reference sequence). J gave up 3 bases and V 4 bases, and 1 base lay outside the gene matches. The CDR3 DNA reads TGTGCCAGCAGCCCACTAGCGGGGGGCTACAATGAGCAGTTCTTC. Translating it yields CASSPLAGGYNEQFF.

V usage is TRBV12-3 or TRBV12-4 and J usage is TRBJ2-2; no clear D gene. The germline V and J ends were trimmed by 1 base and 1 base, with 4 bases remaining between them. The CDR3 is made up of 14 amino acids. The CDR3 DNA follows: TGTGCCAGCAGTTTAGAAGGGAACACCGGGGAGCTGTTTTTT. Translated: CASSLEGNTGELFF.

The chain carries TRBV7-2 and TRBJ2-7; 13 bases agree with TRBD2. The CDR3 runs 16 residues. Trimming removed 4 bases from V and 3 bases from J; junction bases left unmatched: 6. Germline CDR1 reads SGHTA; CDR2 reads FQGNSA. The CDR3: CASSYGLAGEFYEQYF. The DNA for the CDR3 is TGTGCCAGCAGCTACGGACTAGCGGGAGAGTTCTACGAGCAGTACTTC. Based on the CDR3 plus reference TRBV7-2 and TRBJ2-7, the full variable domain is GAGVSQSPSNKVTEKGKDVELRCDPISGHTALYWYRQSLGQGLEFLIYFQGNSAPDKSGLPSDRFSAERTGGSVSTLTIQRTQQEDSAVYLCASSYGLAGEFYEQYFGPGTRLTVT.

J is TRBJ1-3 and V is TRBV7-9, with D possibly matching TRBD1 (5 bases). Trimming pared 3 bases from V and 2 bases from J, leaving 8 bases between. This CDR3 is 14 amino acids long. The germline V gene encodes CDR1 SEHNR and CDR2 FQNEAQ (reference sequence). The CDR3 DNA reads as TGTGCCAGCAGCTTTACAGGAGCTGGAAACACCATATATTTT. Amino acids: CASSFTGAGNTIYF. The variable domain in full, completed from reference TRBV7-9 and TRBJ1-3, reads DTGVSQNPRHKITKRGQNVTFRCDPISEHNRLYWYRQTLGQGPEFLTYFQNEAQLEKSRLLSDRFSAERPKGSFSTLEIQRTEQGDSAMYLCASSFTGAGNTIYFGEGSWLTVV.

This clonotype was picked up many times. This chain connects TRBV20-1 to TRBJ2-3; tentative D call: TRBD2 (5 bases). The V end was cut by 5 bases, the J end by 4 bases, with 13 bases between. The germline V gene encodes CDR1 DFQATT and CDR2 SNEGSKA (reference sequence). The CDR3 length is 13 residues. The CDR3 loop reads CSAGVGAADTQYF. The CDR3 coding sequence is TGCAGTGCTGGAGTGGGAGCTGCAGATACGCAGTATTTT.

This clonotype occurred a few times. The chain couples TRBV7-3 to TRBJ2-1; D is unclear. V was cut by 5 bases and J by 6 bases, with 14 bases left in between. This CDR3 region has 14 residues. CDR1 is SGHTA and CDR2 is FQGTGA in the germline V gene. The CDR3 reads CASSPAGGRNEQFF. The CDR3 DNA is TGTGCCAGCAGCCCCGCCGGTGGGCGCAATGAGCAGTTCTTC.

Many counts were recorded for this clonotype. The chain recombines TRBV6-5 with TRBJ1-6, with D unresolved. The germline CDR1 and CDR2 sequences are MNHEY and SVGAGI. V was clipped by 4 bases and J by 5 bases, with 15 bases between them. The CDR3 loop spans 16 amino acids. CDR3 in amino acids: CASSSHGRKNNSPLHF. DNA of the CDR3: TGTGCCAGCAGTTCACACGGACGGAAGAATAATTCACCCCTCCACTTT.

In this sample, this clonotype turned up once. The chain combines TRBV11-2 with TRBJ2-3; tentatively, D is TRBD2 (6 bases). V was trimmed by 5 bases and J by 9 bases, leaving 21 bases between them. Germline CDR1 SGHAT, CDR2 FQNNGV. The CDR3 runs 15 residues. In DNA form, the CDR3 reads TGTGCCAGCAGCCTTCTTCGCGGGGAGGTCCTAACGCAGTATTTT. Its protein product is CASSLLRGEVLTQYF.

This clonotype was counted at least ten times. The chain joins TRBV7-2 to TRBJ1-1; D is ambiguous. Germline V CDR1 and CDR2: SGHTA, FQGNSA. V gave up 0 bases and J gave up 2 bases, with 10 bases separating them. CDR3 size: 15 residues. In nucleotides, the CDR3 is TGTGCCAGCAGCTTAGCAAGAAGGGTAAACACTGAAGCTTTCTTT. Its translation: CASSLARRVNTEAFF.

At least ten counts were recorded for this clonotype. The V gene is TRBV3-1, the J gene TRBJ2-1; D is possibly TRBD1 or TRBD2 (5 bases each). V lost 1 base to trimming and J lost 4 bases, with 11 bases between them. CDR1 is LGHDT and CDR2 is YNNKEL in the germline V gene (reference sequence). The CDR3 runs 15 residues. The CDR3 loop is CASSQGPGRYNEQFF. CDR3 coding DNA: TGTGCCAGCAGCCAAGGTCCGGGACGTTACAATGAGCAGTTCTTC.

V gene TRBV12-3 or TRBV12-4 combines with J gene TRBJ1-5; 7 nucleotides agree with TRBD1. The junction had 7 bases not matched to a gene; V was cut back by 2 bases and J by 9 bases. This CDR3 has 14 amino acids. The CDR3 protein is CASSLKGAGGPQHF. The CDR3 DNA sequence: TGTGCCAGCAGTTTAAAGGGGGCGGGTGGGCCCCAGCATTTT.

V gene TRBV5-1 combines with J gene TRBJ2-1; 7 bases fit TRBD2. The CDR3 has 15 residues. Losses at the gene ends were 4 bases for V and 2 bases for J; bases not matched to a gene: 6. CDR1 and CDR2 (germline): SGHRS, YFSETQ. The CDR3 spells CASSRAAGAYNEQFF. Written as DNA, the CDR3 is TGCGCCAGCAGCCGGGCGGCGGGAGCCTACAATGAGCAGTTCTTC. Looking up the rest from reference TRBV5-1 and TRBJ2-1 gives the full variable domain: KAGVTQTPRYLIKTRGQQVTLSCSPISGHRSVSWYQQTPGQGLQFLFEYFSETQRNKGNFPGRFSGRQFSNSRSEMNVSTLELGDSALYLCASSRAAGAYNEQFFGPGTRLTVL.

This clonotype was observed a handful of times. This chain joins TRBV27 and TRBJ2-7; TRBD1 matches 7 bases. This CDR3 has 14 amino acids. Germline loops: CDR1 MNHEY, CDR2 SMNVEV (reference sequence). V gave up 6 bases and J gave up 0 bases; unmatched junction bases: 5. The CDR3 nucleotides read TGTGCCAGCAGCCCATACAGGGGCTCCTACGAGCAGTACTTC. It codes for CASSPYRGSYEQYF.

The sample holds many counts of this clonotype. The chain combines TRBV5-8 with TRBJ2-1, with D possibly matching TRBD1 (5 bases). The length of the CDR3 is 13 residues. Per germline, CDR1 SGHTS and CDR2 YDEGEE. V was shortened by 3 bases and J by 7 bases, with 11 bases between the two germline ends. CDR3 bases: TGTGCCAGCAGCTCTTTTGACAGAAATGAGCAGTTCTTC. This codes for CASSSFDRNEQFF.

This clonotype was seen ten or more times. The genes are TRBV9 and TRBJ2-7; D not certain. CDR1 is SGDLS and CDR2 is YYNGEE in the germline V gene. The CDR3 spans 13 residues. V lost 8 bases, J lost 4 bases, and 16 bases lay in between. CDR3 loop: CASAKREGYEQYF. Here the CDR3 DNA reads TGTGCCAGTGCGAAAAGGGAAGGGTACGAGCAGTACTTC.

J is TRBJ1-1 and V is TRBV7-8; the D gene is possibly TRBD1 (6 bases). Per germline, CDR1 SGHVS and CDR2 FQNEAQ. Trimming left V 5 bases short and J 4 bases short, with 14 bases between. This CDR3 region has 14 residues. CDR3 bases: TGTGCCAGCAGCCCCCCCCAAGGGGGCACTGAAGCTTTCTTT. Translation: CASSPPQGGTEAFF.